Listed here are 17 T cell receptor beta chains from one sample, sequenced in a study of cytomegalovirus exposure and HLA in healthy donors. PCR involved 60 Vbeta and 13 Jbeta primers. Using immunoSEQ multiplex PCR, the repertoire was profiled, and TCRdb retains in-frame clones only, with some absent. The listing records approximately 140,000 clones. Sequenced input: PBMCs. These receptors all stem from a woman aged 45-65 years in good health and CMV-seronegative.

V usage is TRBV2 and J usage is TRBJ1-1, with TRBD1 matching over 9 bases. The CDR3 covers 17 residues. Germline lookup yields CDR1 SNHLY and CDR2 FYNNEI. V lost 0 bases, J lost 2 bases, and 7 bases stayed unmatched. CDR3 loop: CASSEATGGAGNTEAFF. The CDR3 bases are TGTGCCAGCAGTGAAGCTACAGGGGGCGCGGGAAACACTGAAGCTTTCTTT.

The chain couples TRBV7-9 to TRBJ2-3, with a tentative D call TRBD1 (5 bases). The CDR3 length is 16 residues. Trimming took off 5 bases at V and 0 bases at J, with 15 bases between the two ends. Germline V gives CDR1 SEHNR, CDR2 FQNEAQ (reference sequence). The CDR3 reads CASSQGAAFSTDTQYF. The CDR3 DNA reads TGTGCCAGCAGCCAAGGGGCGGCCTTTAGCACAGATACGCAGTATTTT. Full variable domain (remainder filled in from reference TRBV7-9 and TRBJ2-3): DTGVSQNPRHKITKRGQNVTFRCDPISEHNRLYWYRQTLGQGPEFLTYFQNEAQLEKSRLLSDRFSAERPKGSFSTLEIQRTEQGDSAMYLCASSQGAAFSTDTQYFGPGTRLTVL.

The V gene is TRBV6-1, the J gene TRBJ2-1, with TRBD1 matching 8 bases. J gave up 3 bases and V 1 base, and 2 bases lay outside the gene matches. The CDR3 has 15 amino acids. Germline V CDR1 and CDR2: MNHNS, SASEGT. CDR3 protein: CASSEEGQVYNEQFF. CDR3 in DNA: TGTGCCAGCAGTGAAGAGGGACAGGTCTACAATGAGCAGTTCTTC.

The chain recombines TRBV30 with TRBJ2-5; the D is unclear. The J call is uncertain, as TRBJ2-7 better fits the DNA end. This CDR3 contains 13 residues. Germline V gene data show CDR1 as GTSNPN and CDR2 as SVGIG (reference sequence). The DNA for the CDR3 is TGTGCCTGGAGTGTATTAGAGAACTACGAGCAGTACTTC. It yields the protein CAWSVLENYEQYF.

The V and J genes are TRBV19 and TRBJ1-5; the D is unclear. The CDR3 consists of 13 residues. Germline CDR1 LNHDA, CDR2 SQIVND (reference sequence). V shed 7 bases and J shed 11 bases, with 18 bases lying between them. DNA of the CDR3: TGTGCCAGTACCCCACCCGGGGAAAGGTCCCAGCATTTT. It yields the protein CASTPPGERSQHF.

The V gene is TRBV9, the J gene TRBJ2-7; 7 bases align to TRBD2. V dropped 1 base and J dropped 2; count of bases not matched to a gene: 3. The CDR3 is 14 residues long. Germline V CDR1 and CDR2: SGDLS, YYNGEE. Here the CDR3 reads CASSVRAGAYEQYF. The DNA for the CDR3 is TGTGCCAGCAGCGTACGGGCGGGAGCCTACGAGCAGTACTTC. Full variable domain (missing parts from reference TRBV9 and TRBJ2-7): DSGVTQTPKHLITATGQRVTLRCSPRSGDLSVYWYQQSLDQGLQFLIQYYNGEERAKGNILERFSAQQFPDLHSELNLSSLELGDSALYFCASSVRAGAYEQYFGPGTRLTVT.

This chain uses TRBV4-1 with TRBJ1-1, with 8 bases matching TRBD1. J was trimmed by 3 bases and V by 4 bases; bases with no gene match: 7. CDR3 length equals 15 residues. Germline-derived CDR1 and CDR2 are MGHRA and YSYEKL. CDR3 DNA: TGCGCCAGCAGCCTAGGACAGGGTTTATACACTGAAGCTTTCTTT. This codes for CASSLGQGLYTEAFF.

The chain joins TRBV7-9 to TRBJ2-1; D is possibly TRBD2 (6 bases). CDR3 length: 14 residues. Per the germline V gene, CDR1 is SEHNR and CDR2 is FQNEAQ (reference sequence). V lost 1 base, J lost 8 bases, and 12 bases lay in between. CDR3 in amino acids: CASSLVGGWDEQFF. CDR3 sequence (DNA): TGTGCCAGCAGCTTAGTTGGGGGGTGGGATGAGCAGTTCTTC.

V usage is TRBV28 and J usage is TRBJ1-5; maybe TRBD1 (6 bases). Trimming pared 6 bases from V and 6 bases from J, leaving 18 bases between. This CDR3 has 15 amino acids. Germline values: CDR1 MDHEN, CDR2 SYDVKM. In DNA, the CDR3 is TGTGCCAGCAGAGGCGCGGGGGCTTGGGGTCAGCCCCAGCATTTT. The encoded protein is CASRGAGAWGQPQHF.

The gene calls are TRBV4-3 and TRBJ2-1; TRBD2 agrees at 12 bases. Germline V gene sequence: CDR1 LGHNA, CDR2 YSLEER. The CDR3 sequence is 17 residues long. Trimming removed 4 bases from V and 0 bases from J; junction bases left unmatched: 4. The CDR3 loop reads CASSRPTSGSSYNEQFF. The CDR3 DNA follows: TGCGCCAGCAGCCGACCGACTAGCGGGAGCTCCTACAATGAGCAGTTCTTC.

This chain joins TRBV6-5 and TRBJ1-4, with a possible D match to TRBD1 (5 bases). The CDR3 loop spans 15 amino acids. V lost 5 bases to trimming and J lost 2 bases, with 12 bases between them. Germline V CDR1 and CDR2: MNHEY, SVGAGI. CDR3 sequence: CASSTDSSTNEKLFF. The CDR3 DNA reads TGTGCCAGCAGTACCGACAGCTCCACTAATGAAAAACTGTTTTTT.

The chain has TRBV30 and TRBJ2-1; D not resolved. The germline V and J ends were trimmed by 4 bases and 7 bases, with 8 bases remaining between them. This CDR3 region has 11 residues. Germline V CDR1 and CDR2: GTSNPN, SVGIG (reference sequence). The CDR3 sequence is CAWNRRNEQFF. The CDR3 DNA reads TGTGCCTGGAACCGGAGAAATGAGCAGTTCTTC.

J is TRBJ1-6 and V is TRBV19; D not resolved. CDR3 length equals 16 residues. V was clipped by 1 base and J by 0 bases, with 7 bases between them. Germline values: CDR1 LNHDA, CDR2 SQIVND (reference sequence). In DNA form, the CDR3 reads TGTGCCAGTAGTATAGGCCTAAGCTCCTATAATTCACCCCTCCACTTT. Translating it yields CASSIGLSSYNSPLHF.

The genes are TRBV27 and TRBJ2-7; TRBD1 is a possible D gene (6 bases). The germline V and J ends were trimmed by 4 bases and 7 bases, with 8 bases remaining between them. The CDR3 loop spans 11 amino acids. CDR1 and CDR2 (germline): MNHEY, SMNVEV (reference sequence). CDR3 region: CASSWGQEQYF. CDR3 sequence (DNA): TGTGCCAGCAGTTGGGGGCAGGAGCAGTACTTC.

On this clone itself: At one boundary the junction diverges from the germline segment, which might be a read error. This sequence joins TRBV7-7 and TRBJ2-2; TRBD1 aligns across 8 bases. Looked up from germline, CDR1 is SSHAT and CDR2 is FNYEAQ (reference sequence). The CDR3 loop spans 15 amino acids. The CDR3: CASSPQGAHGGELFF. For the CDR3, the DNA is TGTGCTAGCAGCCCCCAGGGGGCTCATGGCGGGGAGCTGTTTTTT.

The rearrangement joins TRBV19 to TRBJ1-2, with 7 bases aligning to TRBD1. Germline CDR1 and CDR2: LNHDA and SQIVND (reference sequence). V trimming: 7 bases; J trimming: 7 bases; junction bases outside the gene matches: 3. CDR3 length equals 11 residues. CDR3 amino acids: CASTRDSGYTF. The CDR3 DNA sequence: TGTGCCAGTACCCGGGACAGTGGCTACACCTTC.

The V gene is TRBV19, the J gene TRBJ2-3, with a tentative D call TRBD2 (5 bases). CDR3 size: 14 residues. The V end was cut by 1 base, the J end by 5 bases, with 10 bases between. Germline V gene sequence: CDR1 LNHDA, CDR2 SQIVND (reference sequence). The CDR3 region is CASSIGGNRDTQYF. In DNA form, the CDR3 reads TGTGCCAGTAGTATAGGAGGGAATCGAGATACGCAGTATTTT.